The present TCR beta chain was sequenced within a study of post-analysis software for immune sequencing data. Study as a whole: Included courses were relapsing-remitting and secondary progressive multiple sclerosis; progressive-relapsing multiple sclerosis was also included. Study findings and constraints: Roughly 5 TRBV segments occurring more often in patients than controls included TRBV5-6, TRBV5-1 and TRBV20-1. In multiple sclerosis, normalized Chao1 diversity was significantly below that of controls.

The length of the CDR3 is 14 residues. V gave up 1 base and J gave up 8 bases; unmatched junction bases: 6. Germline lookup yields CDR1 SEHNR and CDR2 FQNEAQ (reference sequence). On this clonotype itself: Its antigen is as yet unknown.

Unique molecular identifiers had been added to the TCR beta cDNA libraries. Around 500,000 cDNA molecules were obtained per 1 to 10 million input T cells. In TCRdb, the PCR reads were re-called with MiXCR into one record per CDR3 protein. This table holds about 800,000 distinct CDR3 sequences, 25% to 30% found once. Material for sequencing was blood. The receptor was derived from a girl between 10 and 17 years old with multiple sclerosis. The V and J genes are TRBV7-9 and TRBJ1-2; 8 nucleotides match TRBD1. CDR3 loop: CASSLGDRPGGYTF. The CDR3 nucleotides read TGTGCCAGCAGCTTAGGGGACAGGCCCGGCGGCTACACCTTC.